This T cell receptor beta chain came from a study of blood T cells in healthy people across ages. Study in general: Per two T cells, about one barcoded beta molecule was captured through template switching.

PCR was performed a second time for roughly 7 to 11 cycles using a sample-barcoded 5' primer and a J-beta primer mix. TCRdb called the 5' RACE reads again in MiXCR, with one record for every CDR3 protein. The sample holds about 1.7 million distinct CDR3 sequences; 28% are singletons and the top ten take 7.7%. The CDR3 is made up of 14 amino acids. The germline gives CDR1 SEHNR, CDR2 FQNEAQ (reference sequence). The trim removed 10 bases at V and 1 base at J, leaving 8 bases unmatched. The chain employs TRBV7-9 and TRBJ1-1; 8 nucleotides match TRBD1. The sequence was obtained from a woman aged 25 to 39 in good health. The sequenced material came from blood. Here the CDR3 reads CATRGGTGNTEAFF. CDR3 DNA sequence: TGTGCCACCAGGGGAGGGACAGGGAACACTGAAGCTTTCTTT. Supplemented by reference TRBV7-9 and TRBJ1-1, the full variable domain reads DTGVSQNPRHKITKRGQNVTFRCDPISEHNRLYWYRQTLGQGPEFLTYFQNEAQLEKSRLLSDRFSAERPKGSFSTLEIQRTEQGDSAMYLCATRGGTGNTEAFFGQGTRLTVV.